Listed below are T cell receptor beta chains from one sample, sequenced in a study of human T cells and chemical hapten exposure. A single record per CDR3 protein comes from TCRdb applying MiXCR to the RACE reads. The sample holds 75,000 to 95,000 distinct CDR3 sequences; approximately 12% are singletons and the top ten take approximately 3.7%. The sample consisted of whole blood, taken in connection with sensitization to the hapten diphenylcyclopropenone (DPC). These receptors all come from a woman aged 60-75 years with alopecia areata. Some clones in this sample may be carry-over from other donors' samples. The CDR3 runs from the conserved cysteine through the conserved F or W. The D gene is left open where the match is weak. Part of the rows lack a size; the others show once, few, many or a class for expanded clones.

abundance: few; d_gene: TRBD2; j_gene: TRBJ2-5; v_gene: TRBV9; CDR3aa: CASSVSGGSRETQYF; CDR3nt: TGTGCCAGCAGCGTAAGCGGGGGCTCTAGGGAGACCCAGTACTTC
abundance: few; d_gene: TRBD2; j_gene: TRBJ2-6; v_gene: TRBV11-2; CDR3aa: CASRPSGGGSGGANVLTF; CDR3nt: TGTGCCAGCAGGCCCAGCGGGGGCGGCTCAGGTGGGGCCAACGTCCTGACTTTC
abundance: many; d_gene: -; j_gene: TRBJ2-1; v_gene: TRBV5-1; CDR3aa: CASRVMGTYNEQFF; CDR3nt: TGCGCCAGCAGGGTTATGGGGACCTACAATGAGCAGTTCTTC
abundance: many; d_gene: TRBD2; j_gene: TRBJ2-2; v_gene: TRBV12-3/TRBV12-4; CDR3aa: CASTPTRGGGFTGELFF; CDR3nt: TGTGCCAGCACTCCTACCCGGGGCGGGGGTTTTACCGGGGAGCTGTTTTTT
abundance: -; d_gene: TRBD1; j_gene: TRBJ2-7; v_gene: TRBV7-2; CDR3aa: CASSPTGTVFYEQYF; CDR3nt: TGTGCCAGCAGCCCTACCGGGACAGTCTTCTACGAGCAGTACTTC
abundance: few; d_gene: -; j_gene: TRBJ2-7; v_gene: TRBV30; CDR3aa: CAWSIFSGEQYF; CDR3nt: TGTGCCTGGAGTATCTTTTCGGGGGAGCAGTACTTC
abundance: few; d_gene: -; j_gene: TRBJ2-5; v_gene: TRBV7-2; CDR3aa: CASSLYYSETQYF; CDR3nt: TGTGCCAGCAGCTTATATTATTCGGAGACCCAGTACTTC
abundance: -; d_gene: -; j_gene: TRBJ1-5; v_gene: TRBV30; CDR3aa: CAWSGGGNQPQHF; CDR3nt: TGTGCCTGGAGTGGCGGCGGAAATCAGCCCCAGCATTTT
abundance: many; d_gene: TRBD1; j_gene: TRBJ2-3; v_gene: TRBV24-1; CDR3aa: CATSDGPGQGSDTQYF; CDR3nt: TGTGCCACCAGTGACGGTCCGGGACAGGGTTCAGATACGCAGTATTTT
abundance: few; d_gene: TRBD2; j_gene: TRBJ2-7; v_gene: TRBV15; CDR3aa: CATSRATAGRYEQYF; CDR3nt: TGTGCCACCAGCAGAGCTACAGCGGGGAGGTACGAGCAGTACTTC
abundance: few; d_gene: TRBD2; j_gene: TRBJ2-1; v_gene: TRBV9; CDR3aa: CASSSAPGRQNEQFF; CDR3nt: TGTGCCAGCAGCTCCGCCCCCGGGAGGCAGAATGAGCAGTTCTTC
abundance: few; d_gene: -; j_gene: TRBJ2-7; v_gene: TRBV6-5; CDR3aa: CASSPTTDKAYEQYF; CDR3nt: TGTGCCAGCAGTCCGACCACCGACAAGGCCTACGAGCAGTACTTC
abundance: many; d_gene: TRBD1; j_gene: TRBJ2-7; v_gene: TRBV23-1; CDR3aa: CASSQLNRDRATYEQYF; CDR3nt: TGCGCCAGCAGTCAATTGAACCGGGACAGGGCAACCTACGAGCAGTACTTC
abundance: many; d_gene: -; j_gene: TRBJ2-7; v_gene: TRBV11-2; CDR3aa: CASSLDRRGTTNRPYEQYF; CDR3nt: TGTGCCAGCAGCTTAGATCGTAGGGGTACAACCAATCGACCCTACGAGCAGTACTTC
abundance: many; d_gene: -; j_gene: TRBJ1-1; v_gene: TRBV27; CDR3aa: CASSTLGGLPSTEAFF; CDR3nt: TGTGCCAGCAGTACCTTGGGGGGCCTCCCTAGTACTGAAGCTTTCTTT
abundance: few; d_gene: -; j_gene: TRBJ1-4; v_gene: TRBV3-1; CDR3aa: CASSPGQQQREKLFF; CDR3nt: TGTGCCAGCAGCCCAGGACAGCAACAGAGGGAAAAACTGTTTTTT
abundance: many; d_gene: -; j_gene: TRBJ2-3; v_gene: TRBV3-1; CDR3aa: CASTPGGGAPDTQYF; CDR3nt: TGTGCCAGCACCCCCGGAGGGGGGGCCCCAGATACGCAGTATTTT
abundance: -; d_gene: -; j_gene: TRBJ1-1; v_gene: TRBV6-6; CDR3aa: CASSYSRGLNTEAFF; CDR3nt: TGTGCCAGCAGTTACTCACGGGGGTTGAACACTGAAGCTTTCTTT
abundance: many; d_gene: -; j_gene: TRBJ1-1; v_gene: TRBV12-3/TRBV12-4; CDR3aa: CASILSGVAEAFF; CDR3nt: TGTGCCAGCATCCTTAGCGGGGTCGCTGAAGCTTTCTTT
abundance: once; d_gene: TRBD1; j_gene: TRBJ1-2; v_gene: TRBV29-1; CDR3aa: CSVERQGTFSTF; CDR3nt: TGCAGCGTGGAACGACAGGGGACCTTTTCCACCTTC
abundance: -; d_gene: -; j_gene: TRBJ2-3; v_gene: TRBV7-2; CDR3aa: CASSRGGTVADTQYF; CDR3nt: TGTGCCAGCAGCCGCGGGGGCACCGTAGCAGATACGCAGTATTTT
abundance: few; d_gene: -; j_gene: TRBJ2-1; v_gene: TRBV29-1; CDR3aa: CSVEGTAGHNEQFF; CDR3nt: TGCAGCGTTGAGGGCACTGCGGGGCACAATGAGCAGTTCTTC
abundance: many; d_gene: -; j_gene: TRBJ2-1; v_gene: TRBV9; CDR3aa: CASSESGSASYNEQFF; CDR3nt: TGTGCCAGCAGCGAGTCAGGGTCGGCATCCTACAATGAGCAGTTCTTC
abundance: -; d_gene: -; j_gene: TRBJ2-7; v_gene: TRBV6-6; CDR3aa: CASSSNQNSLPNEQYF; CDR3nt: TGTGCCAGCAGCTCTAATCAAAATAGCCTTCCCAACGAGCAGTACTTC
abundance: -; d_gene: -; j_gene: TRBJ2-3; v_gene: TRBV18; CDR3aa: CASSPTGRAGTDTQYF; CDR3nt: TGTGCCAGCTCACCAACTGGCAGGGCCGGCACGGATACGCAGTATTTT
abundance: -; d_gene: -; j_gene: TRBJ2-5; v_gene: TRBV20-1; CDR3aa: CSARRHQETQYF; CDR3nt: TGCAGTGCTAGGCGTCATCAAGAGACCCAGTACTTC
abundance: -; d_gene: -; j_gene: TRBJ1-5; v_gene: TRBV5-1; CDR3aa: CASSPSVQGGNQPQHF; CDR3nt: TGCGCCAGCAGCCCTTCGGTTCAGGGTGGCAATCAGCCCCAGCATTTT